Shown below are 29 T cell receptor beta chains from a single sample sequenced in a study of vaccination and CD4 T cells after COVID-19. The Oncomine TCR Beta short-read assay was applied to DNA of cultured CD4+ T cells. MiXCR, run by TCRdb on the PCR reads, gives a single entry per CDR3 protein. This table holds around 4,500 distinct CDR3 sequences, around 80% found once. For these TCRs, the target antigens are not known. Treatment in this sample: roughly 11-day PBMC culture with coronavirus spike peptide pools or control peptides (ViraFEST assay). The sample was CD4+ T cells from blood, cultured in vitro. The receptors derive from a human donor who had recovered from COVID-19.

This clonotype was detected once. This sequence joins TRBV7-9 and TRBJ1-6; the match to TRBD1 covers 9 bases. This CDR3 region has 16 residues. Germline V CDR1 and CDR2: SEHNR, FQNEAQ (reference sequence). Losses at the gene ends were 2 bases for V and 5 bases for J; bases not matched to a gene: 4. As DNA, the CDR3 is TGTGCCAGCAGCTTAATATGGGACAGGGATAATTCACCCCTCCACTTT. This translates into CASSLIWDRDNSPLHF.

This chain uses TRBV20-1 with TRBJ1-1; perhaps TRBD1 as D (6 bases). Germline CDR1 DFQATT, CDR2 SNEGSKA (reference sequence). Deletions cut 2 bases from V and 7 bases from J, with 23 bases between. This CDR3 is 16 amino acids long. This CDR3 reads CSARSQTGPLYGEAFF. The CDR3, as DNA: TGCAGTGCTAGATCGCAGACAGGCCCCCTCTACGGTGAAGCTTTCTTT.

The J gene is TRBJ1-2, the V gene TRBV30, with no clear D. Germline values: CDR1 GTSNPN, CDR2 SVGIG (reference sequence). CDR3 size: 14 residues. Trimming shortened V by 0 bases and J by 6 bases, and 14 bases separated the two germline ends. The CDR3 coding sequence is TGTGCCTGGAGTGTGGGGTCCTCGTTGCATGGCTACACCTTC. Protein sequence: CAWSVGSSLHGYTF.

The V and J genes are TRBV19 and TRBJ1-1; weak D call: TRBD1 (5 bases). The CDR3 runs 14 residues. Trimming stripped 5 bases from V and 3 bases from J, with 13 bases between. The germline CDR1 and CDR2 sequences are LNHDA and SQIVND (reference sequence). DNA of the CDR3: TGTGCCAGTAGTCATTGGGGGTTGGACACTGAAGCTTTCTTT. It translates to CASSHWGLDTEAFF.

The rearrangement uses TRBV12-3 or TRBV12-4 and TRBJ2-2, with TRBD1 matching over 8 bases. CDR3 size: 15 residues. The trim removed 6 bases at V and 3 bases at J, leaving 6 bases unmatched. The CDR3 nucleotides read TGTGCCAGCAGACCGGGACAGGAAGACACCGGGGAGCTGTTTTTT. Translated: CASRPGQEDTGELFF.

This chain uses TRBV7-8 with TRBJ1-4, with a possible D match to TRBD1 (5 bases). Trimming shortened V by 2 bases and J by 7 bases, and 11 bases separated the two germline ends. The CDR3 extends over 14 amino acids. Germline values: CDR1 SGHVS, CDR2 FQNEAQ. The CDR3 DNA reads TGTGCCAGCAGCTTAAATGGGAGGGGTGAAAAACTGTTTTTT. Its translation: CASSLNGRGEKLFF.

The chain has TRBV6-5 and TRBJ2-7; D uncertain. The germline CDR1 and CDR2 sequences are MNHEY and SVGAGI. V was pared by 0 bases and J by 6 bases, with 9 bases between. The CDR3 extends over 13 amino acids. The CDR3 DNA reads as TGTGCCAGCAGTTACTCGAAGACCAGCGAGCAGTACTTC. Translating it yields CASSYSKTSEQYF.

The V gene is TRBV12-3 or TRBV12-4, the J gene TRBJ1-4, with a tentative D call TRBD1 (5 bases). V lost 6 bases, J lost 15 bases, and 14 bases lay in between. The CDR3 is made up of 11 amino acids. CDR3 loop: CASSSRGKVFF. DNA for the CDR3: TGTGCCAGCAGCTCCCGGGGCAAGGTGTTTTTT.

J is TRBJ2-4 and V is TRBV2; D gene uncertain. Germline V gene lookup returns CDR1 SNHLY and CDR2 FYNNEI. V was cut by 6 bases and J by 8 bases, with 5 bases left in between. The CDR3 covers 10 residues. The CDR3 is CASRRDIQYF. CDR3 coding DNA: TGTGCCAGCAGACGGGACATTCAGTACTTC.

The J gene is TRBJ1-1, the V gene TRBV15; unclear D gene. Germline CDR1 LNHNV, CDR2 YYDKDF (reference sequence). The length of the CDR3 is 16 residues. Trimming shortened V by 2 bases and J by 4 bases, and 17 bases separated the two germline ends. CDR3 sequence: CATSRKQEGLGTEAFF. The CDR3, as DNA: TGTGCCACCAGCAGAAAGCAGGAAGGGTTGGGCACTGAAGCTTTCTTT. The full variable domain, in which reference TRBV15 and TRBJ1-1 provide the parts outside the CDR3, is DAMVIQNPRYQVTQFGKPVTLSCSQTLNHNVMYWYQQKSSQAPKLLFHYYDKDFNNEADTPDNFQSRRPNTSFCFLDIRSPGLGDTAMYLCATSRKQEGLGTEAFFGQGTRLTVV.

CDR3 coding DNA: TGTGCCAGCAGTTTTGATCCGATCAATCAGCCCCAGCATTTT. Translation: CASSFDPINQPQHF. The rearrangement links TRBV12-3 or TRBV12-4 to TRBJ1-5, with D unresolved. The CDR3 has 14 residues. Trimming took off 3 bases at V and 3 bases at J, with 9 bases between the two ends.

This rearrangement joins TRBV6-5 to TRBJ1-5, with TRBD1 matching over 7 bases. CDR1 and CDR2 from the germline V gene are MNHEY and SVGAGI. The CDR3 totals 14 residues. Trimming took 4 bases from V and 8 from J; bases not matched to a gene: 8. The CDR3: CASSSGQEFEPQHF. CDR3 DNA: TGTGCCAGCAGTTCCGGACAGGAGTTTGAGCCCCAGCATTTT.

The CDR3 DNA follows: TGTGCCAGTAGTATAAGTGGGACGGGCTATGGCTACACCTTC. Protein sequence: CASSISGTGYGYTF. The chain has TRBV19 and TRBJ1-2; a weak D match, TRBD1 (5 bases). Trimming cost V 2 bases and J 4 bases, with 11 bases left between them. CDR3 size: 14 residues. CDR1 is LNHDA and CDR2 is SQIVND in the germline V gene (reference sequence).

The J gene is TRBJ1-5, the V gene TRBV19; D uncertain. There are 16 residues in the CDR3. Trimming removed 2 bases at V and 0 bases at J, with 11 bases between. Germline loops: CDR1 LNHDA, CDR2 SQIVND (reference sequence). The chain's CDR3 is CASSITVGASNQPQHF. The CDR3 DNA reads TGTGCCAGTAGTATAACAGTCGGAGCTAGCAATCAGCCCCAGCATTTT.

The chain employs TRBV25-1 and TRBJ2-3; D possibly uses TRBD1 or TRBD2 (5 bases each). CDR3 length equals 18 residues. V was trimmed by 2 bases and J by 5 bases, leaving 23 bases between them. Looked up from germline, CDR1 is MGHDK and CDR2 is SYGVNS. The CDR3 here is CASSEGTSSGPMVDTQYF. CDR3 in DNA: TGTGCCAGCAGTGAAGGGACCTCATCGGGCCCGATGGTAGATACGCAGTATTTT.

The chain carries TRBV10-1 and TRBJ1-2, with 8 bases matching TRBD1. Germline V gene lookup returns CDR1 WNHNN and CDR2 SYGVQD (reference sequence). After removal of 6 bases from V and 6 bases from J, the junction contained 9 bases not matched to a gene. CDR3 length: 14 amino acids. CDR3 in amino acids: CASSPGQGLDGYTF. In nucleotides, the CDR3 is TGCGCCAGCAGCCCTGGACAGGGCCTCGATGGCTACACCTTC.

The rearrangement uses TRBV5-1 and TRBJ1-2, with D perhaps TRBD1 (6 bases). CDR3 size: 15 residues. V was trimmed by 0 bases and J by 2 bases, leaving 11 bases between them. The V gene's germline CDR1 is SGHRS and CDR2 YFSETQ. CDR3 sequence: CASSLAATGNYGYTF. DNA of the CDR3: TGCGCCAGCAGCTTGGCCGCAACAGGGAACTATGGCTACACCTTC.

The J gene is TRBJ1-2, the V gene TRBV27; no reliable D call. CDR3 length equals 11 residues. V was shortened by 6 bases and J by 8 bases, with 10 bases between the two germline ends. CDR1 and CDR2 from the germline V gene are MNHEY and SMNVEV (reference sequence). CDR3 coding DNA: TGTGCCAGCAGCGACCGACTGGGCTACACCTTC. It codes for CASSDRLGYTF.

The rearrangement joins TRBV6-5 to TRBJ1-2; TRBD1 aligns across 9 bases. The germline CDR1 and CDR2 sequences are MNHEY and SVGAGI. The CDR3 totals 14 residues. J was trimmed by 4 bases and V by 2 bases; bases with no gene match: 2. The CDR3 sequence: CASSYGTGPYGYTF. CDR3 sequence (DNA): TGTGCCAGCAGTTACGGGACAGGGCCCTATGGCTACACCTTC.

CDR3 protein: CASSLRAGAGSPLHF. DNA for the CDR3: TGTGCCAGCAGCTTAAGGGCGGGGGCAGGATCACCCCTCCACTTT. The chain links TRBV7-3 to TRBJ1-6; D is possibly TRBD1 (6 bases). The CDR3 is 15 amino acids. V lost 1 base and J 10 bases, leaving 14 bases between the germline ends. Looked up from germline, CDR1 is SGHTA and CDR2 is FQGTGA.

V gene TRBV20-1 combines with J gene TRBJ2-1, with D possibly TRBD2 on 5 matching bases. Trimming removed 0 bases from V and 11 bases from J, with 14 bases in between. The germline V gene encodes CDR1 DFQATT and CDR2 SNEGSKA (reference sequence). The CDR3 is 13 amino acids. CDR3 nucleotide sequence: TGCAGTGCTAGAGAGGGTGGACTCCCCCAGCAGTTCTTC. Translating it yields CSAREGGLPQQFF.

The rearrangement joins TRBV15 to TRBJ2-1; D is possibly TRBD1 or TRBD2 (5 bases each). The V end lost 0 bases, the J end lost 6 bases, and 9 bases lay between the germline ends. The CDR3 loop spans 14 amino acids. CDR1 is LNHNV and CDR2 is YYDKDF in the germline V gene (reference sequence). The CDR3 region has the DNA TGTGCCACCAGCAGAGATCGAGGGGCCAATGAGCAGTTCTTC. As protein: CATSRDRGANEQFF.

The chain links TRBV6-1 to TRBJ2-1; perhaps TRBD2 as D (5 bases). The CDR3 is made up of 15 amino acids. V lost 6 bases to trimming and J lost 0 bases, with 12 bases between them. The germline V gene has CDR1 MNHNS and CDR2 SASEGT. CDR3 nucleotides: TGTGCCAGCAGCGCCGGGGTCAGCTCCTACAATGAGCAGTTCTTC. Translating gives CASSAGVSSYNEQFF.

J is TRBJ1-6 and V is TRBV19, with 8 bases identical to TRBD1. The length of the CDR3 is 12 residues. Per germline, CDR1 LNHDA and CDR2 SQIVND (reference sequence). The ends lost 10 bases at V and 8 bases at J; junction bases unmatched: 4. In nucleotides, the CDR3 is TGTGCCATCGACAGGGGTGATTCACCCCTCCACTTT. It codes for CAIDRGDSPLHF.

The CDR3 DNA reads TGTGCCAGCAGTTACTCCCCTTGGTACGAGCAGTACTTC. Translated: CASSYSPWYEQYF. The chain carries TRBV6-5 and TRBJ2-7, with D hard to call. V was clipped by 0 bases and J by 4 bases, with 7 bases between them. The germline V gene has CDR1 MNHEY and CDR2 SVGAGI. This CDR3 has 13 residues.

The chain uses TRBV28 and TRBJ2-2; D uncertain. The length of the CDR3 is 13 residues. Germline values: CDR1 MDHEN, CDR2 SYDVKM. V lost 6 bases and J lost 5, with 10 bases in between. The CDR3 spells CASRSGGTGELFF. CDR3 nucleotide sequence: TGTGCCAGCAGGTCCGGTGGGACCGGGGAGCTGTTTTTT.

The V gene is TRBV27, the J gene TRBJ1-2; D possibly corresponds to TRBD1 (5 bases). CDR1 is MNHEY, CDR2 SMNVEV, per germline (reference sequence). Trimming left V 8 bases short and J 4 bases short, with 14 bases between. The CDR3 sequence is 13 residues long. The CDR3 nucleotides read TGTGCCAGCTCGACCTCGGGGGTCTATGGCTACACCTTC. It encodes CASSTSGVYGYTF.

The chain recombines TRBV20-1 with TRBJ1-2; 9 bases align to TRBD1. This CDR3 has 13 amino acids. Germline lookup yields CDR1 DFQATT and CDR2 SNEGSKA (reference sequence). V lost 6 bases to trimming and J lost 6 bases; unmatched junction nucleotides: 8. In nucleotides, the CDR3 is TGCAGTGCACGAAGAGGGACAGGGAATGGCTACACCTTC. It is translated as CSARRGTGNGYTF.

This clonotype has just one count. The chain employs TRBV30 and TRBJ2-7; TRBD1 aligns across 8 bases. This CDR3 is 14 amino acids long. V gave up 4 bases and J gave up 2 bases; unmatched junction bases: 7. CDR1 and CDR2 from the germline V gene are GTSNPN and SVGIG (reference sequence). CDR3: CAWTGTGLPYEQYF. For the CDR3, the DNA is TGTGCCTGGACTGGGACAGGCCTGCCCTACGAGCAGTACTTC. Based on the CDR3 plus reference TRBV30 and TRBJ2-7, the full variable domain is SQTIHQWPATLVQPVGSPLSLECTVEGTSNPNLYWYRQAAGRGLQLLFYSVGIGQISSEVPQNLSASRPQDRQFILSSKKLLLSDSGFYLCAWTGTGLPYEQYFGPGTRLTVT.